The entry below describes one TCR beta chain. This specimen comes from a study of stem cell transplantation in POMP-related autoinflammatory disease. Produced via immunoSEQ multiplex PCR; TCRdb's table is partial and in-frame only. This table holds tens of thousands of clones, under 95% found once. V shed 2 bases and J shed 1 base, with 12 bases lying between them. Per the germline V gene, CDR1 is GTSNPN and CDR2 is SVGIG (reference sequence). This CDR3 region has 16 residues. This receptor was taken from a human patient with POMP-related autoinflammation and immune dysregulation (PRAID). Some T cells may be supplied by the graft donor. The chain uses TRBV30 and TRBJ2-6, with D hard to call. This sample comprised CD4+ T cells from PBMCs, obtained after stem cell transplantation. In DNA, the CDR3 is TGTGCCTGGAGTTACCGGGCCTATTCTGGGGCCAACGTCCTGACTTTC. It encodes CAWSYRAYSGANVLTF.